One and the same sample provided the 30 T cell receptor beta chains below, sequenced in a study of post-analysis software for immune sequencing data. Findings and limits, study-wide: Roughly 5 TRBV segments, TRBV5-6, TRBV5-1 and TRBV20-1 among them, were found more frequent in patients than controls.

Unique molecular identifiers featured in each of the TCR beta cDNA libraries. TCRdb redid the calling of the PCR reads with MiXCR, one entry per CDR3 protein. This table has 400,000 to 500,000 distinct CDR3 sequences, roughly 38% appearing once. These receptors lack a known antigen. Sequencing was carried out using blood. The receptors originated from a girl under 10 years old with multiple sclerosis.

The chain recombines TRBV5-1 with TRBJ2-6; a possible D gene is TRBD2 (5 bases). Germline CDR1 reads SGHRS; CDR2 reads YFSETQ. Trimming stripped 3 bases from V and 3 bases from J, with 19 bases between. The CDR3 has 18 amino acids. CDR3 in amino acids: CASSSPRDSGNGANVLTF. CDR3 nucleotides: TGCGCCAGCAGCTCACCGAGGGATTCCGGGAATGGGGCCAACGTCCTGACTTTC.

As for this clonotype: Germline is not matched at one junction end, which may reflect a read error. This chain uses TRBV6-4 with TRBJ2-7; weak D call: TRBD2 (6 bases). The germline V gene has CDR1 MRHNA and CDR2 SNTAGT. The CDR3 sequence is 19 residues long. The CDR3 nucleotides read TGTGCCGGCAGTGACCTCGGGACTGTCATCTTGGGATTTACCTACGAGCAGTACTTC. Its protein is CAGSDLGTVILGFTYEQYF.

This clonotype was observed a few times. The gene calls are TRBV5-1 and TRBJ1-4, with 9 bases that match TRBD1. Germline V gene lookup returns CDR1 SGHRS and CDR2 YFSETQ. The CDR3 sequence is 17 residues long. V gave up 3 bases and J gave up 0 bases; unmatched junction bases: 6. CDR3 sequence reads: CASSSFWTGATNEKLFF. The DNA of the CDR3 is TGCGCCAGCAGCTCGTTCTGGACAGGGGCAACTAATGAAAAACTGTTTTTT.

This chain uses TRBV5-1 with TRBJ2-3; D gene uncertain. Trimming removed 3 bases at V and 2 bases at J, with 4 bases between. The CDR3 consists of 12 residues. Germline CDR1 SGHRS, CDR2 YFSETQ. CDR3 sequence: CASSWHTDTQYF. CDR3 DNA sequence: TGCGCCAGCAGCTGGCACACAGATACGCAGTATTTT.

The table lists this clonotype with a count of one. The chain joins TRBV12-3 or TRBV12-4 to TRBJ1-4, with D tentatively TRBD1 (6 bases). The CDR3 contains 12 residues. V gave up 6 bases and J gave up 13 bases, with 15 bases separating them. The CDR3 is CASRQEGGGLFF. In DNA form, the CDR3 reads TGTGCCAGCAGGCAAGAGGGGGGTGGACTGTTTTTT.

V gene TRBV14 combines with J gene TRBJ2-1, with 11 bases identical to TRBD2. CDR1 is SGHDN, CDR2 FVKESK, per germline. The CDR3 contains 16 residues. With V trimmed by 1 base and J by 7 bases, 6 bases remained unmatched. The CDR3 region is CASSQVIAGGRNEQFF. In DNA form, the CDR3 reads TGTGCCAGCAGCCAAGTGATAGCGGGGGGGCGAAATGAGCAGTTCTTC.

This chain's CDR3 is CASSLDYNEQYF. For the CDR3, the DNA is TGTGCCAGCAGCTTAGACTATAACGAGCAGTACTTC. This chain links TRBV7-2 with TRBJ2-5; D is uncertain. The tail of the sequence fits TRBJ2-7 better, so the J call may be wrong. The CDR3 contains 12 residues. In germline, CDR1 is SGHTA, CDR2 FQGNSA.

This clonotype was counted a single time. CDR3 loop: CASSYSSSWGRVEAFF. CDR3 DNA: TGTGCCAGCAGTTACTCGAGTTCCTGGGGGCGTGTTGAAGCTTTCTTT. The chain uses TRBV6-6 and TRBJ1-1; a possible D gene is TRBD1 (6 bases). The CDR3 loop spans 16 amino acids. CDR1 MNHNY and CDR2 SVGAGI come from the germline V gene (reference sequence). Trimming removed 0 bases at V and 7 bases at J, with 18 bases between.

In its sample, this clonotype was seen a few times. The chain employs TRBV2 and TRBJ2-3; a weak D match, TRBD1 (6 bases). The V and J ends lost 6 bases and 10 bases respectively, with 17 bases between them. This CDR3 contains 13 residues. CDR1 and CDR2 from the germline V gene are SNHLY and FYNNEI. The CDR3 DNA sequence: TGTGCCAGCAGCGGTTTAAGGGGGAAGGCGCAGTATTTT. Amino acids: CASSGLRGKAQYF.

The chain has TRBV4-3 and TRBJ2-6; 9 nucleotides align to TRBD1. CDR3 length: 19 amino acids. The V and J ends lost 4 bases and 1 base, in that order; junction bases with no gene match: 11. CDR1 is LGHNA, CDR2 YSLEER, per germline. CDR3 nucleotides: TGCGCCAGCAGCCCCAAGCCCCACAGGGGGCTATCTGGGGCCAACGTCCTGACTTTC. Translated: CASSPKPHRGLSGANVLTF.

V is TRBV20-1 and J is TRBJ2-5; D is unresolved. The J call is uncertain, as TRBJ2-7 better fits the DNA end. This CDR3 region has 12 residues. Per germline, CDR1 DFQATT and CDR2 SNEGSKA (reference sequence). CDR3 in amino acids: CSATFRALEQYF. Written as DNA, the CDR3 is TGCAGTGCAACCTTCCGGGCTCTCGAGCAGTACTTC.

A remark on this clonotype: One end of the junction is discordant with germline, which a read error may explain. V and J are TRBV28 and TRBJ2-7; D is tentatively TRBD1 or TRBD2 (5 bases each). This CDR3 is 17 amino acids long. CDR1 is MDHEN and CDR2 is SYDVKM in the germline V gene. The CDR3 loop is CVSSLRWLGEGAYEQYF. CDR3 DNA sequence: TGTGTCAGCAGTTTACGATGGCTGGGGGAAGGGGCCTACGAGCAGTACTTC.

This clonotype was recorded a few times. The chain combines TRBV20-1 with TRBJ1-1, with D hard to call. V dropped 5 bases and J dropped 0 bases, with 7 bases sitting between them. Germline-derived CDR1 and CDR2 are DFQATT and SNEGSKA (reference sequence). The CDR3 spans 12 residues. The CDR3 reads CSAGRLNTEAFF. The CDR3 DNA reads as TGCAGTGCTGGCAGACTGAACACTGAAGCTTTCTTT.

The chain joins TRBV29-1 to TRBJ2-3; 10 bases are a match to TRBD2. Looked up from germline, CDR1 is SQVTM and CDR2 is ANQGSEA. Trimming removed 6 bases from V and 4 bases from J; junction bases left unmatched: 7. The CDR3 runs 14 residues. The CDR3 DNA is TGCAGCGTCCCTAGGACTAGCGGCCCAGATACGCAGTATTTT. Translation: CSVPRTSGPDTQYF.

This chain connects TRBV4-3 to TRBJ1-1, with D possibly matching TRBD1 (6 bases). Germline V gene data show CDR1 as LGHNA and CDR2 as YSLEER. Trimming took 0 bases from V and 4 from J, leaving 9 bases between them. CDR3 length: 14 amino acids. The CDR3 DNA reads as TGCGCCAGCAGCCAAGATTGGGGGCGCACTGAAGCTTTCTTT. It codes for CASSQDWGRTEAFF.

The V call is TRBV6-6, the J call TRBJ1-1; 10 nucleotides match TRBD1. The CDR3 is 15 residues long. Unmatched junction bases numbered 5, after V lost 6 bases and J lost 1 base. Germline V gene data show CDR1 as MNHNY and CDR2 as SVGAGI (reference sequence). CDR3 sequence: CASRGDRGSNTEAFF. CDR3 DNA sequence: TGTGCCAGCAGAGGGGACAGGGGTTCGAACACTGAAGCTTTCTTT.

This clonotype appeared a few times. The chain uses TRBV12-3 or TRBV12-4 and TRBJ2-7, with D unclear. The V and J ends lost 1 base and 3 bases respectively, with 16 bases between them. This CDR3 region has 16 residues. Here the CDR3 DNA reads TGTGCCAGCAGTTTAGTTGGCACCTCCAGATACTACGAGCAGTACTTC. Amino acid sequence: CASSLVGTSRYYEQYF.

This chain uses TRBV4-2 with TRBJ2-7, with a possible D match to TRBD1 (6 bases). V lost 2 bases, J lost 2 bases, and 7 bases lay in between. In germline, CDR1 is LGHNA, CDR2 YNFKEQ. The CDR3 extends over 13 amino acids. The CDR3 loop reads CASSQTGPYEQYF. CDR3 bases: TGTGCCAGCAGCCAAACAGGGCCCTACGAGCAGTACTTC.

This clonotype was observed a few times. The chain links TRBV7-3 to TRBJ1-1; 10 bases are a match to TRBD1. There are 14 residues in the CDR3. V shed 5 bases and J 4 bases; nucleotides not matched to a gene: 4. Per the germline V gene, CDR1 is SGHTA and CDR2 is FQGTGA. The CDR3: CASSAGQGSTEAFF. The DNA of the CDR3 is TGTGCCAGCAGCGCGGGACAGGGGAGCACTGAAGCTTTCTTT.

This clonotype was observed a few times. The rearrangement uses TRBV10-3 and TRBJ2-1; D possibly uses TRBD1 or TRBD2 (5 bases each). The CDR3 is 16 amino acids. Germline lookup yields CDR1 ENHRY and CDR2 SYGVKD. Trimming shortened V by 0 bases and J by 0 bases, and 9 bases separated the two germline ends. In DNA, the CDR3 is TGTGCCATCAGTGAGTCGCCAGGGAGCTCCTACAATGAGCAGTTCTTC. It yields the protein CAISESPGSSYNEQFF.

The V and J genes are TRBV5-1 and TRBJ2-1; 8 bases are shared with TRBD1. The V gene end was trimmed by 7 bases and the J gene end by 5 bases; junction bases not matched to a gene: 5. Per germline, CDR1 SGHRS and CDR2 YFSETQ. The CDR3 consists of 13 residues. The CDR3 nucleotides are TGCGCCAGCCCGGACAGGGCGGACAATGAGCAGTTCTTC. It is translated as CASPDRADNEQFF. The full variable domain, with the rest looked up from reference TRBV5-1 and TRBJ2-1, is KAGVTQTPRYLIKTRGQQVTLSCSPISGHRSVSWYQQTPGQGLQFLFEYFSETQRNKGNFPGRFSGRQFSNSRSEMNVSTLELGDSALYLCASPDRADNEQFFGPGTRLTVL.

This clonotype was seen a handful of times. The rearrangement joins TRBV21-1 to TRBJ2-7; TRBD2, the table's D call, lacks a check against the DNA. TRBV21-1 is given as a pseudogene. CDR3 length: 15 amino acids. The CDR3 DNA reads as TGTGCCAGCAGCAAAAGTGACGGGAGTCAGTACGAGCAGTACTTC. This translates into CASSKSDGSQYEQYF.

Only a few counts were recorded for this clonotype. The chain is built from TRBV2 and TRBJ2-3; D assignment may be TRBD1 or TRBD2 (5 bases each). The germline V gene has CDR1 SNHLY and CDR2 FYNNEI. This CDR3 comprises 11 residues. V lost 6 bases and J 10 bases, leaving 11 bases between the germline ends. CDR3 amino acids: CASRGEGAQYF. The CDR3 DNA follows: TGTGCCAGCAGGGGGGAAGGAGCGCAGTATTTT.

The chain joins TRBV11-2 to TRBJ2-1; 7 bases match TRBD2. CDR3 length: 15 residues. V was pared by 2 bases and J by 6 bases, with 7 bases of the junction left unmatched. Germline V CDR1 and CDR2: SGHAT, FQNNGV. CDR3 amino acids: CASSLPGLEVNEQFF. Written as DNA, the CDR3 is TGTGCCAGCAGCTTACCCGGACTAGAGGTCAATGAGCAGTTCTTC.

The gene calls are TRBV29-1 and TRBJ2-7; the D gene could be TRBD1 or TRBD2 (5 bases each). CDR1 and CDR2 (germline): SQVTM, ANQGSEA. Trimming removed 6 bases from V and 3 bases from J, with 15 bases in between. This CDR3 spans 13 amino acids. CDR3 region: CSVRDGRNYEQYF. In DNA form, the CDR3 reads TGCAGCGTGAGGGACGGTCGTAACTACGAGCAGTACTTC.

The rearrangement links TRBV4-1 to TRBJ1-5; weak D call: TRBD1 (5 bases). Trimming took 6 bases from V and 5 from J, leaving 17 bases between them. The CDR3 has 15 residues. Germline CDR1 MGHRA, CDR2 YSYEKL. The DNA of the CDR3 is TGCGCCAGCAGTCACAATCGGGGGGACGATCAGCCCCAGCATTTT. It translates to CASSHNRGDDQPQHF.

This chain joins TRBV19 and TRBJ2-6; D is unresolved. Trimming shortened V by 5 bases and J by 1 base, and 9 bases separated the two germline ends. Germline loops: CDR1 LNHDA, CDR2 SQIVND (reference sequence). This CDR3 spans 15 amino acids. In nucleotides, the CDR3 is TGTGCCAGTAGTCCGCAATATTCTGGGGCCAACGTCCTGACTTTC. This gives the protein CASSPQYSGANVLTF.

V gene TRBV5-1 combines with J gene TRBJ1-2; 9 bases are shared with TRBD1. Germline loops: CDR1 SGHRS, CDR2 YFSETQ. With 6 bases clipped from V and 7 bases from J, the junction kept 10 bases outside the gene matches. The CDR3 spans 14 residues. The CDR3: CASNRDRDLVGYTF. In DNA form, the CDR3 reads TGCGCCAGCAACCGGGACAGGGATTTGGTTGGCTACACCTTC.

This chain joins TRBV7-3 and TRBJ1-6; 9 bases line up with TRBD1. J was trimmed by 7 bases and V by 5 bases; bases with no gene match: 6. The CDR3 consists of 15 residues. The germline CDR1 and CDR2 sequences are SGHTA and FQGTGA. This chain's CDR3 is CASSTGTGKNSPLHF. The CDR3 DNA reads as TGTGCCAGCAGCACCGGGACAGGGAAGAATTCACCCCTCCACTTT. Drawing the rest from reference TRBV7-3 and TRBJ1-6, the complete variable domain is GAGVSQTPSNKVTEKGKYVELRCDPISGHTALYWYRQSLGQGPEFLIYFQGTGAADDSGLPNDRFFAVRPEGSVSTLKIQRTERGDSAVYLCASSTGTGKNSPLHFGNGTRLTVT.

V usage is TRBV19 and J usage is TRBJ1-5; 9 positions match TRBD1. CDR3 size: 14 residues. The junction had 6 bases not matched to a gene; V was cut back by 7 bases and J by 5 bases. In germline, CDR1 is LNHDA, CDR2 SQIVND (reference sequence). CDR3 sequence reads: CASTPTGGDQPQHF. In DNA form, the CDR3 reads TGTGCCAGTACTCCCACAGGGGGCGATCAGCCCCAGCATTTT.